A single sample gave rise to the 32 T cell receptor beta chains below, sequenced in a study of CD8 T cells in Susac syndrome. An input of roughly 0.5 to 1 ug of RNA was subjected to reverse transcription using random hexamers. TCRdb re-called the immunoSEQ multiplex PCR reads through MiXCR, storing one row per CDR3 protein. The sample lists around 150,000 distinct CDR3 sequences, over 90% occurring once. Sequenced material: CD8+ T cells from PBMCs. All receptors derive from a human donor with Susac syndrome.

This chain uses TRBV6-4 with TRBJ2-2; D is perhaps TRBD1 or TRBD2 (5 bases each). Deletions cut 4 bases from V and 6 bases from J, with 15 bases between. The germline V gene encodes CDR1 MRHNA and CDR2 SNTAGT. The length of the CDR3 is 15 residues. CDR3 residues: CASSVGPYAAGELFF. CDR3 DNA: TGTGCCAGCAGTGTGGGACCATATGCCGCCGGGGAGCTGTTTTTT.

The chain is built from TRBV5-1 and TRBJ1-5, with TRBD1 as a possible D gene (5 bases). Trimming left V 0 bases short and J 1 base short, with 8 bases between. CDR1 is SGHRS, CDR2 YFSETQ, per germline. The CDR3 loop spans 15 amino acids. This CDR3 is CASSLVPGSNQPQHF. DNA for the CDR3: TGCGCCAGCAGCTTGGTCCCAGGGAGCAATCAGCCCCAGCATTTT.

The chain joins TRBV20-1 to TRBJ2-7; D could derive from TRBD1 or TRBD2 (5 bases each). The CDR3 loop spans 13 amino acids. V was trimmed by 5 bases and J by 2 bases, leaving 13 bases between them. Germline assignment: CDR1 DFQATT and CDR2 SNEGSKA (reference sequence). The CDR3 DNA reads as TGCAGTGCTGCTGGGACCCAAACCTACGAGCAGTACTTC. Translation: CSAAGTQTYEQYF.

The CDR3 is CASSQDGLAGTGELFF. The CDR3 coding sequence is TGCGCCAGCAGCCAAGATGGGCTAGCGGGTACCGGGGAGCTGTTTTTT. The chain recombines TRBV4-1 with TRBJ2-2; TRBD2 agrees at 8 bases. The CDR3 is 16 amino acids. The trim removed 0 bases at V and 5 bases at J, leaving 5 bases unmatched. The germline V gene has CDR1 MGHRA and CDR2 YSYEKL.

V and J are TRBV20-1 and TRBJ2-1, with D unclear. The ends were cut back, 5 bases at V and 7 bases at J, with 12 bases in the middle. CDR3 length equals 12 residues. Germline CDR1 is DFQATT and CDR2 is SNEGSKA (reference sequence). CDR3 bases: TGCAGTGCTCAAGAATCCCCGAATGAGCAGTTCTTC. Protein: CSAQESPNEQFF.

V and J are TRBV7-9 and TRBJ2-1; 9 positions match TRBD2. V lost 4 bases and J lost 0; bases outside the gene matches: 7. The CDR3 has 17 amino acids. Germline V gives CDR1 SEHNR, CDR2 FQNEAQ (reference sequence). CDR3 DNA: TGTGCCAGCAGCTCGCAGCGGGAGGTCAGCTCCTACAATGAGCAGTTCTTC. This gives the protein CASSSQREVSSYNEQFF.

This clonotype was recorded only once. The rearrangement joins TRBV5-1 to TRBJ2-2; 12 positions agree with TRBD2. The germline CDR1 and CDR2 sequences are SGHRS and YFSETQ. Trimming removed 1 base from V and 4 bases from J; junction bases left unmatched: 8. The CDR3 has 18 residues. The CDR3 DNA follows: TGCGCCAGCAGCTTGACAGGACTAGCGGGACCACCCACCGGGGAGCTGTTTTTT. Its translation: CASSLTGLAGPPTGELFF.

The chain carries TRBV9 and TRBJ1-2, with TRBD1 matching 12 bases. CDR3 length: 16 residues. Losses at the gene ends were 4 bases for V and 3 bases for J; bases not matched to a gene: 7. Germline values: CDR1 SGDLS, CDR2 YYNGEE. The CDR3 DNA reads TGTGCCAGCAGCCCCGAGGGACAGGGGGCTCACTATGGCTACACCTTC. As protein: CASSPEGQGAHYGYTF.

CDR3 in amino acids: CASSPHPYEQFF. The CDR3 DNA is TGTGCCAGCAGCCCCCACCCGTATGAGCAGTTCTTC. V and J are TRBV3-1 and TRBJ2-1; D gene uncertain. CDR3 length: 12 residues. V was cut by 4 bases and J by 8 bases, with 9 bases left in between. Germline V gene lookup returns CDR1 LGHDT and CDR2 YNNKEL (reference sequence).

The CDR3 protein is CASSQEIGGGETQYF. The CDR3 bases are TGTGCCAGCAGCCAAGAAATAGGGGGCGGAGAGACCCAGTACTTC. The chain couples TRBV14 to TRBJ2-5, with TRBD1 matching over 7 bases. The V segment lost 0 bases and the J segment 4 bases; nucleotides outside the gene matches: 5. The CDR3 has 15 residues. Germline V gene data show CDR1 as SGHDN and CDR2 as FVKESK.

J is TRBJ2-2 and V is TRBV3-1, with a possible D match to TRBD1 (6 bases). This CDR3 contains 13 residues. V gave up 4 bases and J gave up 6 bases, with 9 bases separating them. Germline values: CDR1 LGHDT, CDR2 YNNKEL (reference sequence). CDR3 in amino acids: CASSPTGAGELFF. In nucleotides, the CDR3 is TGTGCCAGCAGCCCGACAGGCGCCGGGGAGCTGTTTTTT.

CDR3: CASSHQTGLETQYF. The CDR3 DNA reads as TGTGCCAGCAGTCACCAAACAGGGTTGGAGACCCAGTACTTC. This rearrangement joins TRBV6-6 to TRBJ2-5; the D gene is possibly TRBD1 (6 bases). Trimming stripped 5 bases from V and 5 bases from J, with 15 bases between. The CDR3 is 14 residues long. The germline CDR1 and CDR2 sequences are MNHNY and SVGAGI (reference sequence).

J is TRBJ2-7 and V is TRBV4-2, with D uncertain. Germline V gene data show CDR1 as LGHNA and CDR2 as YNFKEQ. The CDR3 is 14 residues long. V was pared by 6 bases and J by 4 bases, with 16 bases between. CDR3 amino acids: CASSPEIEMYEQYF. The CDR3 DNA sequence: TGTGCCAGCAGTCCTGAAATAGAGATGTACGAGCAGTACTTC.

The chain is built from TRBV7-9 and TRBJ2-5; TRBD1 might be the D (6 bases). The V and J ends lost 6 bases and 4 bases respectively, with 15 bases between them. This CDR3 has 14 amino acids. Germline CDR1 SEHNR, CDR2 FQNEAQ (reference sequence). CDR3 DNA: TGTGCCAGCAGAGGACGGTGGGGGCGAGAGACCCAGTACTTC. It is translated as CASRGRWGRETQYF.

V usage is TRBV5-1 and J usage is TRBJ2-1, with D uncertain. The CDR3 is 12 amino acids. Germline assignment: CDR1 SGHRS and CDR2 YFSETQ. V was shortened by 4 bases and J by 12 bases, with 14 bases between the two germline ends. The CDR3 region is CASSPDLQGQFF. DNA of the CDR3: TGCGCCAGCAGCCCCGACCTGCAAGGGCAGTTCTTC.

The rearrangement uses TRBV19 and TRBJ2-1; D is possibly TRBD1 (5 bases). The CDR3 sequence is 18 residues long. Germline-derived CDR1 and CDR2 are LNHDA and SQIVND (reference sequence). Trimming shortened V by 3 bases and J by 7 bases, and 25 bases separated the two germline ends. CDR3 sequence reads: CASSIAVVGEPVANEQFF. CDR3 DNA sequence: TGTGCCAGTAGTATTGCCGTCGTAGGGGAACCCGTTGCTAATGAGCAGTTCTTC.

This clonotype was counted once. The chain combines TRBV6-1 with TRBJ2-7; D gene unclear. CDR1 and CDR2 (germline): MNHNS, SASEGT. The V and J ends lost 6 bases and 1 base respectively, with 4 bases between them. This CDR3 has 11 amino acids. The CDR3 reads CASRYSYEQYF. The CDR3 nucleotides are TGTGCCAGCAGGTATTCCTACGAGCAGTACTTC.

This rearrangement joins TRBV27 to TRBJ2-7; D is possibly TRBD2 (7 bases). Germline CDR1 and CDR2: MNHEY and SMNVEV (reference sequence). The CDR3 is 14 amino acids. V lost 1 base and J 3 bases, leaving 10 bases between the germline ends. CDR3 protein: CASSLWGGLYEQYF. The CDR3 coding sequence is TGTGCCAGCAGTTTATGGGGGGGCCTCTACGAGCAGTACTTC.

The J gene is TRBJ1-1, the V gene TRBV9; TRBD1 is a possible D gene (6 bases). Germline V gene data show CDR1 as SGDLS and CDR2 as YYNGEE. The CDR3 has 13 residues. The ends were cut back, 4 bases at V and 5 bases at J, with 12 bases in the middle. This chain's CDR3 is CASSPGHGTEAFF. The CDR3 coding sequence is TGTGCCAGCAGCCCGGGACACGGGACTGAAGCTTTCTTT.

The rearrangement uses TRBV3-1 and TRBJ1-2, with D tentatively TRBD1 (6 bases). With 3 bases removed from V and 3 bases from J, the gap between germline ends came to 11 bases. CDR3 length: 14 residues. Germline V gene sequence: CDR1 LGHDT, CDR2 YNNKEL (reference sequence). The CDR3 region is CASSQAGDYYGYTF. The CDR3 nucleotides are TGTGCCAGCAGCCAGGCAGGGGATTACTATGGCTACACCTTC.

V is TRBV27 and J is TRBJ1-1; the D gene is possibly TRBD1 (6 bases). The germline V and J ends were trimmed by 5 bases and 5 bases, with 12 bases remaining between them. The germline CDR1 and CDR2 sequences are MNHEY and SMNVEV (reference sequence). The CDR3 has 13 amino acids. The CDR3 DNA reads TGTGCCAGCAGTCCCTTAGGGGGGACTGAAGCTTTCTTT. Amino acid sequence: CASSPLGGTEAFF.

The sample holds one count of this clonotype. V and J are TRBV27 and TRBJ2-5; D uncertain. Germline CDR1 and CDR2: MNHEY and SMNVEV (reference sequence). The CDR3 covers 11 residues. Trimming shortened V by 6 bases and J by 5 bases, and 7 bases separated the two germline ends. CDR3 sequence (DNA): TGTGCCAGCAGGGCCCCGGAGACCCAGTACTTC. Translation gives CASRAPETQYF.

The chain's CDR3 is CASSRTYRYEQYF. Written as DNA, the CDR3 is TGTGCCAGCAGCCGGACCTACCGGTACGAGCAGTACTTC. The chain recombines TRBV11-2 with TRBJ2-7; D uncertain. Germline V gives CDR1 SGHAT, CDR2 FQNNGV. With 5 bases removed from V and 4 bases from J, the gap between germline ends came to 12 bases. CDR3 length equals 13 residues.

Points on this clonotype: At one of its ends the junction is not consistent with the germline gene, which may arise from a read error. The V call is TRBV7-7, the J call TRBJ2-1, with 7 bases identical to TRBD2. CDR1 and CDR2 (germline): SSHAT, FNYEAQ (reference sequence). This CDR3 contains 15 residues. The CDR3 region is CASSLGSSGDNEQFF. The CDR3 nucleotides read TGTGCTAGCAGCTTAGGTTCAAGCGGGGACAATGAGCAGTTCTTC.

The chain combines TRBV5-6 with TRBJ1-2; no clear D. The germline V and J ends were trimmed by 3 bases and 11 bases, with 20 bases remaining between them. This CDR3 is built from 14 residues. CDR1 and CDR2 from the germline V gene are SGHDT and YYEEEE. DNA for the CDR3: TGTGCCAGCAGCTCCCACACGACTAGGGTGGAATACACCTTC. Translating it yields CASSSHTTRVEYTF.

This chain connects TRBV20-1 to TRBJ1-1; D remains ambiguous. V shed 6 bases and J shed 7 bases, with 18 bases lying between them. Germline values: CDR1 DFQATT, CDR2 SNEGSKA (reference sequence). CDR3 length: 13 residues. The CDR3, as DNA: TGCAGTGCAACAGACGGTGGGTTCCGTGAAGCTTTCTTT. This gives the protein CSATDGGFREAFF.

The CDR3 DNA sequence: TGCGCCACCTCGGCAGGGGCGAACACTGAAGCTTTCTTT. This gives the protein CATSAGANTEAFF. V and J are TRBV4-1 and TRBJ1-1; possible D gene TRBD1, 6 bases. Trimming pared 10 bases from V and 1 base from J, leaving 13 bases between. The length of the CDR3 is 13 residues. Germline CDR1 MGHRA, CDR2 YSYEKL.

This clonotype has a single count. The chain couples TRBV27 to TRBJ1-2; maybe TRBD1 (6 bases). The CDR3 length is 14 residues. Germline V CDR1 and CDR2: MNHEY, SMNVEV (reference sequence). V was pared by 0 bases and J by 7 bases, with 12 bases between. CDR3 loop: CASSLSGGNGGYTF. In DNA form, the CDR3 reads TGTGCCAGCAGTTTATCAGGGGGGAATGGTGGCTACACCTTC.

This chain joins TRBV18 and TRBJ2-4; 9 bases are shared with TRBD1. Unmatched junction bases numbered 2, after V lost 2 bases and J lost 6 bases. CDR1 KGHSH and CDR2 LQKENI come from the germline V gene. CDR3 length: 14 residues. The DNA for the CDR3 is TGTGCCAGCTCACCAGGGACAGGGATAAACATTCAGTACTTC. It encodes CASSPGTGINIQYF.

In DNA, the CDR3 is TGCAGCGTTGATCACAGGGTGGACACTGAAGCTTTCTTT. This encodes CSVDHRVDTEAFF. The chain links TRBV29-1 to TRBJ1-1; TRBD1 is a possible D gene (6 bases). The CDR3 sequence is 13 residues long. Deletions cut 3 bases from V and 3 bases from J, with 11 bases between. The germline gives CDR1 SQVTM, CDR2 ANQGSEA.

V usage is TRBV24-1 and J usage is TRBJ1-1, with TRBD1 identical over 9 bases. The CDR3 extends over 15 amino acids. J gave up 6 bases and V 6 bases, and 10 bases lay outside the gene matches. Germline lookup yields CDR1 KGHDR and CDR2 SFDVKD. This CDR3 reads CATSQGGTGTPEAFF. The CDR3, as DNA: TGTGCCACCAGTCAAGGGGGGACAGGGACCCCTGAAGCTTTCTTT.

This clonotype showed up just once. The J gene is TRBJ2-7, the V gene TRBV9; the D is unclear. Trimming shortened V by 4 bases and J by 6 bases, and 14 bases separated the two germline ends. The CDR3 runs 13 residues. Germline V gives CDR1 SGDLS, CDR2 YYNGEE. The chain's CDR3 is CASSLVPLVEQYF. The DNA of the CDR3 is TGTGCCAGCAGCCTAGTCCCTCTAGTCGAGCAGTACTTC.